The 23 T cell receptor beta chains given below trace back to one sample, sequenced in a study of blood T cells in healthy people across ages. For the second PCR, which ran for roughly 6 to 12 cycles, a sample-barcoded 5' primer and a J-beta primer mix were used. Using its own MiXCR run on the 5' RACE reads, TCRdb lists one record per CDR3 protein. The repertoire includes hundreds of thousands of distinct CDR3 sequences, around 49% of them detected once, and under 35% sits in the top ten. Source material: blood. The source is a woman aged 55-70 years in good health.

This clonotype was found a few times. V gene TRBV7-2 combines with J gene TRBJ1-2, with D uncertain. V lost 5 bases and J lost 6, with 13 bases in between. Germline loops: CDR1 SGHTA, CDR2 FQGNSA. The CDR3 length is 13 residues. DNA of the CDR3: TGTGCCAGCAGCCTCTTTCGAAGCGATGGCTACACCTTC. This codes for CASSLFRSDGYTF.

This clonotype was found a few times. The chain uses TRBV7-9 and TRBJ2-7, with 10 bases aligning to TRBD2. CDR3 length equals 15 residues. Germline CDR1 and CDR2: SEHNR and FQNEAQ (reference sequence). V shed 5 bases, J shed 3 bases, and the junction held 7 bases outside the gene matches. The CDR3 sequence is CASSTASGRFYEQYF. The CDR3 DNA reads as TGTGCCAGCAGCACCGCTAGCGGGAGATTCTACGAGCAGTACTTC.

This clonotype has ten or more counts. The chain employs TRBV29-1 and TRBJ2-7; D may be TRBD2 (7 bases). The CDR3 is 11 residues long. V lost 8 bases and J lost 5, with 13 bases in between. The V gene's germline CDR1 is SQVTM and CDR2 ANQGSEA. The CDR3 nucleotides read TGCAGCATTGGGGAGGGGGACGAGCAGTACTTC. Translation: CSIGEGDEQYF.

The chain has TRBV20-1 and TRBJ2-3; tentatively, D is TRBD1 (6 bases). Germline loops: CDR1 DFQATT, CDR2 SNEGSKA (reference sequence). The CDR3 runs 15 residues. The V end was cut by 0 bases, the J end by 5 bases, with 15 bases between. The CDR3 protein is CSARDRRGFGDTQYF. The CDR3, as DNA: TGCAGTGCTAGAGACCGTAGGGGGTTTGGAGATACGCAGTATTTT.

The CDR3 protein is CASSQVSGRTHEQFF. Written as DNA, the CDR3 is TGTGCCAGCAGCCAAGTTAGCGGGAGGACCCATGAGCAGTTCTTC. The chain has TRBV3-1 and TRBJ2-1, with 10 bases aligning to TRBD2. J lost 8 bases, V lost 1 base, and 5 bases had no gene match. CDR3 length: 15 residues. In germline, CDR1 is LGHDT, CDR2 YNNKEL (reference sequence).

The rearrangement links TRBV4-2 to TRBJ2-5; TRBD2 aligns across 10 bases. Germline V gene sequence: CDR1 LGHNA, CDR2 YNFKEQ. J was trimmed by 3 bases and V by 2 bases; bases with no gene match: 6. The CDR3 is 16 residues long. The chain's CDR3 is CASSQIGLAAEETQYF. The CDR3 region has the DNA TGTGCCAGCAGCCAAATAGGACTAGCGGCAGAAGAGACCCAGTACTTC.

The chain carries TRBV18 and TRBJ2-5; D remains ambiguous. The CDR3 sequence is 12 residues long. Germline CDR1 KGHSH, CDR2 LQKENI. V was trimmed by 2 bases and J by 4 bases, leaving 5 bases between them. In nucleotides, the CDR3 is TGTGCCAGCTCACCATTCAGAGAGACCCAGTACTTC. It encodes CASSPFRETQYF.

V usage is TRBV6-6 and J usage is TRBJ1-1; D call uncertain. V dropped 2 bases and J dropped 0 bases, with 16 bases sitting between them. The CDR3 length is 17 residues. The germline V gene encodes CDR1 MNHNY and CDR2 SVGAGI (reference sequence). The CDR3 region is CASSYGPGRRVNTEAFF. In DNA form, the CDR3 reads TGTGCCAGCAGTTACGGGCCGGGGAGGAGGGTGAACACTGAAGCTTTCTTT.

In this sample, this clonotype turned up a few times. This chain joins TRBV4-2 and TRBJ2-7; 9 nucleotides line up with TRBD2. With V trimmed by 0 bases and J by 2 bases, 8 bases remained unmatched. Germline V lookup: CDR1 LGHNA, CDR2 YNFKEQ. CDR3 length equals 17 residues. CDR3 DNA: TGTGCCAGCAGCCAAGATGTGACTAGCGGAACTCCCTACGAGCAGTACTTC. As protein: CASSQDVTSGTPYEQYF.

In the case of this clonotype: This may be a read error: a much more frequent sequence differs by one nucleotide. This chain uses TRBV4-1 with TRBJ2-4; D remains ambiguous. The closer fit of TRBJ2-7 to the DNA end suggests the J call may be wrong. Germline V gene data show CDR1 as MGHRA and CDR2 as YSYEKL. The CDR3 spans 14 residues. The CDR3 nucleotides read TGCGCCAGCAGCCAAGAGGTCCCCAACGCCGAGCAGTACTTC. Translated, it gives CASSQEVPNAEQYF.

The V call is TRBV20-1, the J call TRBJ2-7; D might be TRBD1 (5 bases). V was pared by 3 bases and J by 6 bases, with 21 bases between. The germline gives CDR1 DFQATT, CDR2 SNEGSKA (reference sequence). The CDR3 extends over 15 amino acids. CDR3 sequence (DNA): TGCAGTGCTAGGTCTGTAAGCAGGGTCATCCGCGAGCAGTACTTC. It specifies CSARSVSRVIREQYF.

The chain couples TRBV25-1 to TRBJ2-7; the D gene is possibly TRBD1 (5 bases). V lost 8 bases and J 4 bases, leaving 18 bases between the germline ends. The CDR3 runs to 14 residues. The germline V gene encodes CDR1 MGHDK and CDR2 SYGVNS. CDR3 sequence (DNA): TGTGCCAGCGGCACCCGAGGCAGGGTGTACGAGCAGTACTTC. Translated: CASGTRGRVYEQYF.

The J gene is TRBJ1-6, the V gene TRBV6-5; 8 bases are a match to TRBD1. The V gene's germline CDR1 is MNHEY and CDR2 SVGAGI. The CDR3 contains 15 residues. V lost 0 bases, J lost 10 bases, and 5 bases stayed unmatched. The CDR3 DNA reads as TGTGCCAGCAGTTACTCGATGACAGGGGAATCACCCCTCCACTTT. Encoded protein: CASSYSMTGESPLHF.

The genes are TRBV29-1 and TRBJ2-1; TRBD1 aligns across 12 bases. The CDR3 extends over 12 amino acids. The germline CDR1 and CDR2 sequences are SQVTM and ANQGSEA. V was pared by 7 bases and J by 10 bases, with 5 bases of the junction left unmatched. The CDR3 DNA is TGCAGCGAGGGACAGGGGGCTGAGGAGCAGTTCTTC. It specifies CSEGQGAEEQFF.

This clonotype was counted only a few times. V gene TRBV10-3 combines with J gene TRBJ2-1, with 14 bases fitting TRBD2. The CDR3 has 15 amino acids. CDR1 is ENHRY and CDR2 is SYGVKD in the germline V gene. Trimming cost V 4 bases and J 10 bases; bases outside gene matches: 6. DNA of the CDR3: TGTGCCATCAGTGGGGCGACTAGCGGGAGGGACGAGCAGTTCTTC. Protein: CAISGATSGRDEQFF.

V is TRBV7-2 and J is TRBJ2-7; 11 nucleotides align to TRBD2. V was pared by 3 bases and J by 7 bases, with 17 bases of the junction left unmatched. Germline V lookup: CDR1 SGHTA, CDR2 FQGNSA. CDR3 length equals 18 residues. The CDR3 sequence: CASSFRLAGGPTYKEQYF. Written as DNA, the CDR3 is TGTGCCAGCAGCTTTAGGCTAGCGGGGGGTCCCACCTACAAGGAGCAGTACTTC.

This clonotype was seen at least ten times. The chain's CDR3 is CASSYRLGLENIQYF. The CDR3 nucleotides read TGTGCCAGCAGCTACCGTCTAGGGCTCGAAAACATTCAGTACTTC. The chain carries TRBV7-2 and TRBJ2-4; D remains unclear. The V gene's germline CDR1 is SGHTA and CDR2 FQGNSA. The CDR3 runs to 15 residues. Trimming took off 4 bases at V and 5 bases at J, with 15 bases between the two ends.

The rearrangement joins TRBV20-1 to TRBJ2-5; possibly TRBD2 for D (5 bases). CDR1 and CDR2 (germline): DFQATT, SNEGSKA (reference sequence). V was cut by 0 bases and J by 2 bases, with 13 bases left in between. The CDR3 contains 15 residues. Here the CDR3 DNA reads TGCAGTGCTAGAGACCAGAGGGTCGCACAAGAGACCCAGTACTTC. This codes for CSARDQRVAQETQYF.

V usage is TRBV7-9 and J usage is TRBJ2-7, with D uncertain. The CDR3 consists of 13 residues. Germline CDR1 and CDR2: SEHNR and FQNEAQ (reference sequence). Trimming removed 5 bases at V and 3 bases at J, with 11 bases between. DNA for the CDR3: TGTGCCAGCAGCCCCCATGGCAGCTACGAGCAGTACTTC. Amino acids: CASSPHGSYEQYF.

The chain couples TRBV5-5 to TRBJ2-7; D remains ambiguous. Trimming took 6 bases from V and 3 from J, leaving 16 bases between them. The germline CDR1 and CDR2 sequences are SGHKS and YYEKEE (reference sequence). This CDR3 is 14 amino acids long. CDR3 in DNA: TGTGCCAGCACCTACCGGGTTGGTTACTACGAGCAGTACTTC. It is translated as CASTYRVGYYEQYF.

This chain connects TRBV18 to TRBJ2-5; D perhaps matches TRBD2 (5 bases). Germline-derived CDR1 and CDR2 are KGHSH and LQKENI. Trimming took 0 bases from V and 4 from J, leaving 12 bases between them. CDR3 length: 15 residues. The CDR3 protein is CASSPPLGVGETQYF. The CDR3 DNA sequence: TGTGCCAGCTCACCACCGCTCGGGGTCGGAGAGACCCAGTACTTC.

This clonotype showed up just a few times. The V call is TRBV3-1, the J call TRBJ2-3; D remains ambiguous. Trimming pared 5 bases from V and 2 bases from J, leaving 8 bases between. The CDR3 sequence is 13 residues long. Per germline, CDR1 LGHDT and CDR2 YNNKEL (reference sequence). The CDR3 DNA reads TGTGCCAGCAGCAGAAGACACACAGATACGCAGTATTTT. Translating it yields CASSRRHTDTQYF.

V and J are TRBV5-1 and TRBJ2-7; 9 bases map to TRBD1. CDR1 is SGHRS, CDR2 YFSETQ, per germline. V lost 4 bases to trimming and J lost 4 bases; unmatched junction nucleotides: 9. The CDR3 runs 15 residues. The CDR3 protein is CASSRQTGGMYEQYF. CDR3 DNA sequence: TGCGCCAGCAGCCGGCAGACAGGGGGGATGTACGAGCAGTACTTC.